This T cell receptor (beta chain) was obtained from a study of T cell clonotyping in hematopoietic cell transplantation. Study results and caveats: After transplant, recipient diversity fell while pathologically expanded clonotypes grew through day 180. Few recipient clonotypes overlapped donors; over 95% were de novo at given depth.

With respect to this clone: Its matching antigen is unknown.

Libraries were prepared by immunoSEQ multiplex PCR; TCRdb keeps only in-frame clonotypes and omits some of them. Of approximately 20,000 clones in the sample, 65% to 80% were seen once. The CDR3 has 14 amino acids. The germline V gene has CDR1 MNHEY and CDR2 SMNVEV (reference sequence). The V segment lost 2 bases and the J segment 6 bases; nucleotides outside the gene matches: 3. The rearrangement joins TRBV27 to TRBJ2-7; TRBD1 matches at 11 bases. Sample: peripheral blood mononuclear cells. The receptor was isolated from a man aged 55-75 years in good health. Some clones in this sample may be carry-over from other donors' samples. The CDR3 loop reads CASSLQGQGGEQYF. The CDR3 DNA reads TGTGCCAGCAGTTTACAGGGACAGGGGGGCGAGCAGTACTTC.